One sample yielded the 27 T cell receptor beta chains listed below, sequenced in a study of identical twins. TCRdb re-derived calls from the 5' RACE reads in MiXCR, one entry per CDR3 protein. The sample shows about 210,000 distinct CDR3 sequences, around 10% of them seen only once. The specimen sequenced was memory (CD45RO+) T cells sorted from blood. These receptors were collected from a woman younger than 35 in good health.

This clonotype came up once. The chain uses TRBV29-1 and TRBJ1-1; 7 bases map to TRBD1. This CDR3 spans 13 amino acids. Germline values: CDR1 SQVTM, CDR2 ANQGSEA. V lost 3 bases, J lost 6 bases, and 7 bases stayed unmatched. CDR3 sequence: CSVDRGSSAEAFF. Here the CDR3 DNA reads TGCAGCGTTGACAGGGGGTCCAGCGCTGAAGCTTTCTTT.

CDR3 sequence: CASSEGSGLENEQFF. CDR3 nucleotides: TGTGCCAGCAGTGAAGGGTCGGGGTTGGAGAATGAGCAGTTCTTC. V is TRBV2 and J is TRBJ2-1, with D possibly matching TRBD2 (5 bases). The germline V gene encodes CDR1 SNHLY and CDR2 FYNNEI. The CDR3 consists of 15 residues. Deletions cut 1 base from V and 7 bases from J, with 14 bases between.

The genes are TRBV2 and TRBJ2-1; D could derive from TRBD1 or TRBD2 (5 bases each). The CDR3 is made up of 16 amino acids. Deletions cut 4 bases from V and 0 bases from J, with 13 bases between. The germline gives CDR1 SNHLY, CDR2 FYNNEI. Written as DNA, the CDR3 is TGTGCCAGCAGTGGGACTTGGGGGAGCTCCTACAATGAGCAGTTCTTC. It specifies CASSGTWGSSYNEQFF.

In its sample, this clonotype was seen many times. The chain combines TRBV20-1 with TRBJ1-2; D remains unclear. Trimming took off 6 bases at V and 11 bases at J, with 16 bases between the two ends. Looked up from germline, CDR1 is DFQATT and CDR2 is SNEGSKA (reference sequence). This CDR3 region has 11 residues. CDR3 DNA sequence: TGCAGTGCCAGTGACGGACGGCCGTACACCTTC. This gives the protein CSASDGRPYTF.

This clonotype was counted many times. CDR3 residues: CASSPQGHTEAFF. In DNA form, the CDR3 reads TGCGCCAGCAGCCCACAGGGACACACTGAAGCTTTCTTT. The V gene is TRBV4-3, the J gene TRBJ1-1, with D perhaps TRBD1 (6 bases). V lost 4 bases, J lost 3 bases, and 9 bases lay in between. The CDR3 runs 13 residues. CDR1 and CDR2 (germline): LGHNA, YSLEER.

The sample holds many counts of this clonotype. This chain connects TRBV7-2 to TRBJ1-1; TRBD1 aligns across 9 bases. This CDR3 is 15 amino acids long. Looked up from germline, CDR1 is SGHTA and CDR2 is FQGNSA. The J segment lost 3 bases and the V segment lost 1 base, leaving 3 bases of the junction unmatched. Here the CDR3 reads CASSLVGQGYTEAFF. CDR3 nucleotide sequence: TGTGCCAGCAGCTTAGTTGGACAGGGGTACACTGAAGCTTTCTTT.

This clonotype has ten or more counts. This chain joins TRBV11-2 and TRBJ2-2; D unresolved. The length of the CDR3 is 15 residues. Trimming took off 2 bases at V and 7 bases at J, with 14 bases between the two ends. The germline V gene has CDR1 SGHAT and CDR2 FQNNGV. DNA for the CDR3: TGTGCCAGCAGCTTATACAGCGCGCGAGGCGGGGAGCTGTTTTTT. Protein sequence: CASSLYSARGGELFF.

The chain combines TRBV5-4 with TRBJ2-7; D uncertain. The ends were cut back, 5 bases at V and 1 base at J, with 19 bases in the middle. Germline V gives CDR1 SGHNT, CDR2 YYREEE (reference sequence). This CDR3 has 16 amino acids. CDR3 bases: TGTGCCAGCAGTAAGTCGGTTGAGGAAGAGTCCTACGAGCAGTACTTC. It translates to CASSKSVEEESYEQYF.

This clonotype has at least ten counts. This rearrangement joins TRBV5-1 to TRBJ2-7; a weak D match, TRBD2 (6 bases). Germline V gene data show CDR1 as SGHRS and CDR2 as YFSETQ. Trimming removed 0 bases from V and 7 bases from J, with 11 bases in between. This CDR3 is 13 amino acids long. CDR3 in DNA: TGCGCCAGCAGCTTGGCGGGACTTTGGGAGCAGTACTTC. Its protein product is CASSLAGLWEQYF.

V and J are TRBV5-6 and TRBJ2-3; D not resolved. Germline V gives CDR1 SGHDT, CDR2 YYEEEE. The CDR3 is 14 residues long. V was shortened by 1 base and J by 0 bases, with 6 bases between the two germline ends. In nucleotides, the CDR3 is TGTGCCAGCAGCTTGTACAGCAGCACAGATACGCAGTATTTT. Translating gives CASSLYSSTDTQYF.

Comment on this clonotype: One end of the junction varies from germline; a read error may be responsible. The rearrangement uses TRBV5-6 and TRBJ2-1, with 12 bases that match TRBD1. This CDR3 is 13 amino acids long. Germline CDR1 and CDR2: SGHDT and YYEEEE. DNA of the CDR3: TGTGCCAGCAGCTTGAATGTCCGGGACAGGGGGCTCTTC. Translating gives CASSLNVRDRGLF.

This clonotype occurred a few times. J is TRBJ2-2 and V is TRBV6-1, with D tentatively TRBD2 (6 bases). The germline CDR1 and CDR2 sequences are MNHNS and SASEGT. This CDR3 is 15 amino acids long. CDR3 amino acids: CASLSRELNTGELFF. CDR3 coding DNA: TGTGCTTCCCTGTCGCGGGAACTTAACACCGGGGAGCTGTTTTTT.

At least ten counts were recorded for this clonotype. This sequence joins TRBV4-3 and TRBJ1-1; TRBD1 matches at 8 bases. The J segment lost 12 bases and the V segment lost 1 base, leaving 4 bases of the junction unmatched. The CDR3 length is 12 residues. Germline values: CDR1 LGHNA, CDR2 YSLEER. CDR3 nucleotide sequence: TGCGCCAGCAGCCAAGCGACAGGGGAATCTTTCTTT. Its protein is CASSQATGESFF.

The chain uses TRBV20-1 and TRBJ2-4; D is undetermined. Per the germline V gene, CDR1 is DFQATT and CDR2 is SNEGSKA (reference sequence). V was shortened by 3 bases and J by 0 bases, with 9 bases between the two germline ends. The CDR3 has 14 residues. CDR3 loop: CSASGRLAKNIQYF. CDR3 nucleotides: TGCAGTGCTAGTGGTCGGCTAGCCAAAAACATTCAGTACTTC.

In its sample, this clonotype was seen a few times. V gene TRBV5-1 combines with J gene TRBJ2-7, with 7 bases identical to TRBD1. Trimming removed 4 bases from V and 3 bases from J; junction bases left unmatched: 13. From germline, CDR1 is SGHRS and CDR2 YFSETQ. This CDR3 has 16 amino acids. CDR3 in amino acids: CASSPKGQVGVYEQYF. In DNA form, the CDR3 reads TGCGCCAGCAGCCCCAAAGGACAGGTCGGTGTCTACGAGCAGTACTTC.

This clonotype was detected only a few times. In DNA form, the CDR3 reads TGCGCCAGCAGCTTCGGGACTAGGATGAACATTCAGTACTTC. Its protein is CASSFGTRMNIQYF. This chain uses TRBV4-1 with TRBJ2-4, with TRBD2 identical over 8 bases. The CDR3 sequence is 14 residues long. Germline values: CDR1 MGHRA, CDR2 YSYEKL. The V and J ends lost 5 bases and 7 bases, in that order; junction bases with no gene match: 7.

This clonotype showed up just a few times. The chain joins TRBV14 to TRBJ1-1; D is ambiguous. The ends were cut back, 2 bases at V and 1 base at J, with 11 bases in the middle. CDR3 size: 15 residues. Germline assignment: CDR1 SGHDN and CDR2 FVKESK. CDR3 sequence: CASSQNYLKNTEAFF. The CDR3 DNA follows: TGTGCCAGCAGCCAAAATTATCTGAAGAACACTGAAGCTTTCTTT.

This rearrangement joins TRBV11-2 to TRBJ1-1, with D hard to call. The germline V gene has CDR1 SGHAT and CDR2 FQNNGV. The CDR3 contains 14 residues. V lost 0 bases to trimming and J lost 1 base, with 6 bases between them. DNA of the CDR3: TGTGCCAGCAGCTTAGATCCTGGGAACACTGAAGCTTTCTTT. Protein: CASSLDPGNTEAFF.

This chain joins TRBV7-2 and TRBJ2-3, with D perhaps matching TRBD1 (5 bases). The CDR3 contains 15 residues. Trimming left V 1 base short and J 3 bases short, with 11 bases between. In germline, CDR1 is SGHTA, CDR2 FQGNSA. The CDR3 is CASSLVGVGTDTQYF. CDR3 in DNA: TGTGCCAGCAGCTTAGTAGGGGTCGGAACAGATACGCAGTATTTT.

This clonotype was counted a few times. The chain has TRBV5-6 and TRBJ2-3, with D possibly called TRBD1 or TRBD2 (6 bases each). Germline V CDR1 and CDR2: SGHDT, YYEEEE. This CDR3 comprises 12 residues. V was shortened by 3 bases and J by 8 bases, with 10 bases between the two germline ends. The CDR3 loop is CASSYEGGTQYF. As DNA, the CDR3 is TGTGCCAGCAGCTATGAGGGGGGTACGCAGTATTTT.

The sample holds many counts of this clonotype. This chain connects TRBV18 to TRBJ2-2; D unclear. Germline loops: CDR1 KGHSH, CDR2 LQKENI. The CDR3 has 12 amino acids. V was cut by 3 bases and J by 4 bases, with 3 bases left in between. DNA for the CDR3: TGTGCCAGCTCACCGAGCACCGGGGAGCTGTTTTTT. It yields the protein CASSPSTGELFF.

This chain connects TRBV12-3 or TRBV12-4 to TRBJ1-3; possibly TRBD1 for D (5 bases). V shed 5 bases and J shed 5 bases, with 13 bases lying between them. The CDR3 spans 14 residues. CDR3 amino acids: CASSPPGRRNTIYF. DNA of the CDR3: TGTGCCAGCAGTCCCCCGGGACGGCGAAACACCATATATTTT.

CDR3 loop: CASSPLAMDTQYF. In nucleotides, the CDR3 is TGTGCCAGCTCCCCCCTAGCGATGGATACGCAGTATTTT. V usage is TRBV9 and J usage is TRBJ2-3; perhaps TRBD2 as D (6 bases). The CDR3 has 13 amino acids. Deletions cut 7 bases from V and 6 bases from J, with 15 bases between. CDR1 is SGDLS and CDR2 is YYNGEE in the germline V gene.

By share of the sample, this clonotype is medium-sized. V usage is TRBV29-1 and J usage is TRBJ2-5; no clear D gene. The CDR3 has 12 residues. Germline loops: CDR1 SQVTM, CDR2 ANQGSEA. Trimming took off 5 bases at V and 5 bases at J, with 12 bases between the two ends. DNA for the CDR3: TGCAGCGTTCGGCAGGTTGGCGAGACCCAGTACTTC. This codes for CSVRQVGETQYF. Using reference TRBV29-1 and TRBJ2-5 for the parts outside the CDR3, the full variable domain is SAVISQKPSRDICQRGTSLTIQCQVDSQVTMMFWYRQQPGQSLTLIATANQGSEATYESGFVIDKFPISRPNLTFSTLTVSNMSPEDSSIYLCSVRQVGETQYFGPGTRLLVL.

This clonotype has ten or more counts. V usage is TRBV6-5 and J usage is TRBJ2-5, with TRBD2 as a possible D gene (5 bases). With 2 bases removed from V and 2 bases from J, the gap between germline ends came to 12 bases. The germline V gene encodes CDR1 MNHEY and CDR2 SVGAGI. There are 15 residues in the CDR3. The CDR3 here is CASSYPSLGQETQYF. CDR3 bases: TGTGCCAGCAGTTACCCCTCACTAGGGCAAGAGACCCAGTACTTC.

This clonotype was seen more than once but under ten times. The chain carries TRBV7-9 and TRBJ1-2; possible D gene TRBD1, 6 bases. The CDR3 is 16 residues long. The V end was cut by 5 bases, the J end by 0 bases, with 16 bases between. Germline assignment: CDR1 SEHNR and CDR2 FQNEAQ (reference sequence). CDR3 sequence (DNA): TGTGCCAGCAGCCCGGACAGTAGGGAGTCTAACTATGGCTACACCTTC. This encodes CASSPDSRESNYGYTF.

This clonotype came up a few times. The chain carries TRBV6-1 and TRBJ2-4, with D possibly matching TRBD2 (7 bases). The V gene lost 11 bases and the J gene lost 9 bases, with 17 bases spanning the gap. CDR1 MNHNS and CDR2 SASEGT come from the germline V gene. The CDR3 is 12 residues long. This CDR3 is CAGGGLRGIQYF. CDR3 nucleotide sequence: TGTGCCGGGGGGGGCCTAAGGGGCATTCAGTACTTC.